This is a list of T cell receptor beta chains from one sample in a study of tumor-infiltrating lymphocytes in localized non-small cell lung cancer. Method: immunoSEQ multiplex PCR; TCRdb's copy keeps in-frame clones and lacks some. The sample yields about 14,000 clones, roughly four fifths seen once. Sequenced input: lung tumor tissue. These receptors were taken from a human donor with non-small cell lung cancer. Each CDR3 is given with its conserved first and last residue. D genes are given only for firm matches. The size field is filled for only some rows; it gives once, few, many or a size class.

>TRBD1|-|TRBJ1-2|TRBV5-4
TGTGCCAGCAGTCCCGGGACAGGGGGTTATGGCTACACCTTC
CASSPGTGGYGYTF
>-|few|TRBJ2-3|TRBV11-3
TGTGCCAGCAGCCTTGGACTCACAGATACGCAGTATTTT
CASSLGLTDTQYF
>TRBD2|few|TRBJ2-5|TRBV2
TGTGCCAGCGGGGGACCGGGGGGGTATCAAGAGACCCAGTACTTC
CASGGPGGYQETQYF
>TRBD1|-|TRBJ1-1|TRBV2
TGTGCCAGCAGTACGGAGGGGGCGGTTAGGGCTTTCTTT
CASSTEGAVRAFF
>-|-|TRBJ2-5|TRBV18
TGTGCCAGCTCACCACCGAGAAGATGGGAGACCCAGTACTTC
CASSPPRRWETQYF
>-|-|TRBJ2-3|TRBV28
TGTGCCAGCAGTTGGGCAGGGCAGGGGTACACAGATACGCAGTATTTT
CASSWAGQGYTDTQYF
>-|-|TRBJ2-5|TRBV10-3
TGTGCCATCAGTGACCCATCAGGGTCACGGGAGACCCAGTACTTC
CAISDPSGSRETQYF
>-|-|TRBJ2-3|TRBV5-1
TGCGCCAGCAGCTTTGAAAGAGCTAGCACAGATACGCAGTATTTT
CASSFERASTDTQYF
>-|-|TRBJ1-1|TRBV5-1
TGCGCCAGCAGCTTTGGAGGGGATTTCACTGAAGCTTTCTTT
CASSFGGDFTEAFF
>TRBD1|once|TRBJ1-1|TRBV27
TGTGCCAGCAGGGGGGACAGGGGTGAAGCTTTCTTT
CASRGDRGEAFF
>-|-|TRBJ1-2|TRBV5-1
TGCGCCAGCAGCTCACAACTACAGGGAACAGGCTACACCTTC
CASSSQLQGTGYTF
>-|once|TRBJ1-1|TRBV7-6
TGTGCCAGCAGCAATACAGGTTCTAGGACTGAAGCTTTCTTT
CASSNTGSRTEAFF
>TRBD1|-|TRBJ2-5|TRBV27
TGTGCCAGCAGGACGTACGGGACAGGGGGCGAAGAGACCCAGTACTTC
CASRTYGTGGEETQYF
>-|-|TRBJ1-1|TRBV18
TGTGCCAGCTCACCGCCGGGACCCCGTGAAGCTTTCTTT
CASSPPGPREAFF
>-|-|TRBJ1-4|TRBV6-5
TGTGCCAGCAGTGCCCAGGGAGGTACTAATGAAAAACTGTTTTTT
CASSAQGGTNEKLFF
>TRBD1|-|TRBJ1-1|TRBV29-1
TGCAGCGGGGGGGACAGGGACACTGAAGCTTTCTTT
CSGGDRDTEAFF
>TRBD2|-|TRBJ2-1|TRBV7-2
TGTGCCAGCAGGCAAGCGGGAAACTCCTACAATGAGCAGTTCTTC
CASRQAGNSYNEQFF
>-|-|TRBJ2-5|TRBV28
TGTGCCAGCAGTTTACAGGCGAGGGAGACCCAGTACTTC
CASSLQARETQYF
>-|-|TRBJ1-2|TRBV28
TGTGCCAGCCGCTCCTTACCTATGGCCCGGGGGAGGTATGGCTACACCTTC
CASRSLPMARGRYGYTF
>-|-|TRBJ2-3|TRBV7-6
TGTGCCAGCAGCCGGGGCACAGATACGCAGTATTTT
CASSRGTDTQYF
>-|medium-sized|TRBJ1-2|TRBV5-4
TGTGCCAGCAGCTTGGACAGGGCGGGGGGCTACACCTTC
CASSLDRAGGYTF
>-|-|TRBJ2-3|TRBV5-1
TGCGCCAGCAGCTTGGAGTTGTCCAGAAGCCAGTATTTT
CASSLELSRSQYF
>TRBD1|-|TRBJ1-2|TRBV2
TGTGCCAGCACTGGGGCACCAGGGGGCGAGTACACCTTC
CASTGAPGGEYTF
>-|-|TRBJ2-1|TRBV6-5
TGTGCCAGCAGTTATATCAATGAGCAGTTCTTC
CASSYINEQFF
>-|-|TRBJ1-1|TRBV7-9
TGTGCCAGCAGCTTATCAGCAGCGGGGACTGAAGCTTTCTTT
CASSLSAAGTEAFF
>TRBD2|-|TRBJ2-1|TRBV7-3
TGTGCCAGCAGCCCCTTACTAGCGGGGCCTATGAATGAGCAGTTCTTC
CASSPLLAGPMNEQFF
>TRBD1|-|TRBJ1-3|TRBV29-1
TGCAGCGTCCGGGACAGGGGGCCCGGAAACACCATATATTTT
CSVRDRGPGNTIYF
>-|-|TRBJ2-3|TRBV18
TGTGCCAGCTCACCCGGTTCCTCCCCAGATACGCAGTATTTT
CASSPGSSPDTQYF
>TRBD1|-|TRBJ2-3|TRBV9
TGTGCCAGCAGCCTAGACAGGGTTGCAGATACGCAGTATTTT
CASSLDRVADTQYF